Given below is one T cell receptor beta chain in context. Its antigen is currently unknown. The data were obtained in a study of blood T cells in healthy people across ages. The germline V gene has CDR1 SQVTM and CDR2 ANQGSEA. Trimming pared 6 bases from V and 2 bases from J, leaving 14 bases between. The CDR3 has 14 residues. For the second PCR, which ran for roughly 6 to 12 cycles, a sample-barcoded 5' primer and a J-beta primer mix were used. MiXCR was run by TCRdb on the 5' RACE reads, yielding one entry per CDR3 protein. This table holds 750,000 to 850,000 distinct CDR3 sequences, 20% to 25% found once. Points from the study as a whole: The fall in TCR beta diversity per million T cells was roughly linear with age.

The data were also submitted as part of a second study, on T cells of mothers and their children. That work contributes: In both related and unrelated pairs, TCR recombination output is shaped similarly by thymic selection.

This TCR came from a boy younger than 18 in good health. Sample: blood. The chain couples TRBV29-1 to TRBJ2-1; D may be TRBD2 (5 bases). CDR3 protein: CSVGPRVPYNEQFF. The CDR3 DNA reads TGCAGCGTAGGACCGCGGGTTCCCTACAATGAGCAGTTCTTC.